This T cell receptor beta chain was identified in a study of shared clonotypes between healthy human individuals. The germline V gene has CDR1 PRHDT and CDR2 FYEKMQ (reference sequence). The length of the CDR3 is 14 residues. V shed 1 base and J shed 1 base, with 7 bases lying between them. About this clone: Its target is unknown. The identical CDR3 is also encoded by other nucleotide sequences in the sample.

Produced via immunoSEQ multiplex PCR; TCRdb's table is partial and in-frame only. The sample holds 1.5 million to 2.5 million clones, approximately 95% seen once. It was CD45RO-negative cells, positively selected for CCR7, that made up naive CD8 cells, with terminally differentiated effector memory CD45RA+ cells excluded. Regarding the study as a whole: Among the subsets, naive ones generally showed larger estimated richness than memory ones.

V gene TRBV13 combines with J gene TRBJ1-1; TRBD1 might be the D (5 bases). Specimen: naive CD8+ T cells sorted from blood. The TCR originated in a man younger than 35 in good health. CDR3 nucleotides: TGTGCCAGCAGCTTAGCGGGGGAGAACACTGAAGCTTTCTTT. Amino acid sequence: CASSLAGENTEAFF.